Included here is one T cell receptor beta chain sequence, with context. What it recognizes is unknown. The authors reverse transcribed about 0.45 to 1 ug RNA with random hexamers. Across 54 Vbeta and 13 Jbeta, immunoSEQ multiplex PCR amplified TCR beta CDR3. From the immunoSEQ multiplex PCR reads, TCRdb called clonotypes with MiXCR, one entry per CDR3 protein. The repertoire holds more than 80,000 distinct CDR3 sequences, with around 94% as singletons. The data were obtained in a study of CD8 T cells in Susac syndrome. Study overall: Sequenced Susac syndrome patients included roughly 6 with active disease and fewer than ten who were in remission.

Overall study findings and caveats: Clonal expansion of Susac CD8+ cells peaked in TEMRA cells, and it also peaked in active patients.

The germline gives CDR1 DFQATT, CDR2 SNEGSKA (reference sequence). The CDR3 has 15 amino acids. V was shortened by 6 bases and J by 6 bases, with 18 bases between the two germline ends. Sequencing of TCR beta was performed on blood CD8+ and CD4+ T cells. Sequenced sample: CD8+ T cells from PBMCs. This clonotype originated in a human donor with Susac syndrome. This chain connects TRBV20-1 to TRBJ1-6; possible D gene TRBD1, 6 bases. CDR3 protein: CSAGEGGSVNSPLHF. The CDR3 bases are TGCAGTGCCGGGGAGGGGGGATCGGTTAATTCACCCCTCCACTTT.